This T cell receptor (beta chain) appears in the sequencing data of a study of blood T cell repertoires in COVID-19. Germline loops: CDR1 SEHNR, CDR2 FQNEAQ (reference sequence). This CDR3 has 14 residues. Trimming removed 2 bases from V and 10 bases from J; junction bases left unmatched: 5. TCRdb's copy holds only in-frame clones and misses some; the assay was immunoSEQ multiplex PCR. In the table there are roughly 67,000 clones, 88% of which are singletons. The table lists this clone with a count of one. The sample taken for sequencing was peripheral blood. This TCR derives from a woman aged 55-75 years with acute or convalescent COVID-19. The chain has TRBV7-9 and TRBJ2-1; 10 positions agree with TRBD2. CDR3 sequence (DNA): TGTGCCAGCAGCTTATTGACTAGCGGGTGGGAGCAGTTCTTC. As protein: CASSLLTSGWEQFF. Together with reference TRBV7-9 and TRBJ2-1, the CDR3 gives the full variable domain: DTGVSQNPRHKITKRGQNVTFRCDPISEHNRLYWYRQTLGQGPEFLTYFQNEAQLEKSRLLSDRFSAERPKGSFSTLEIQRTEQGDSAMYLCASSLLTSGWEQFFGPGTRLTVL.